A single sample is the source of the 21 T cell receptor beta chains below, sequenced in a study of shared clonotypes between healthy human individuals. Sequencing used immunoSEQ multiplex PCR; TCRdb keeps in-frame clones, though not all of them. The data contain 190,000 or so clones, approximately 61% of them singletons. Sample: memory CD4+ T cells sorted from blood. This sample's subset: CD45RA-negative fraction. These receptors were taken from a man aged 25 to 40 in good health.

V and J are TRBV7-2 and TRBJ2-1; no clear D gene. The CDR3 contains 13 residues. The germline CDR1 and CDR2 sequences are SGHTA and FQGNSA. With 5 bases removed from V and 3 bases from J, the gap between germline ends came to 8 bases. Written as DNA, the CDR3 is TGTGCCAGCAGCCCATCGCTCTACAATGAGCAGTTCTTC. Residues: CASSPSLYNEQFF. The whole variable domain, filled in from reference TRBV7-2 and TRBJ2-1, reads GAGVSQSPSNKVTEKGKDVELRCDPISGHTALYWYRQSLGQGLEFLIYFQGNSAPDKSGLPSDRFSAERTGGSVSTLTIQRTQQEDSAVYLCASSPSLYNEQFFGPGTRLTVL.

The chain links TRBV14 to TRBJ1-2; no clear D gene. The CDR3 contains 12 residues. Germline V gene lookup returns CDR1 SGHDN and CDR2 FVKESK. Trimming stripped 0 bases from V and 4 bases from J, with 3 bases between. CDR3 DNA sequence: TGTGCCAGCAGCCAAGACGCCTATGGCTACACCTTC. Translating it yields CASSQDAYGYTF. Full variable domain (outside the CDR3, taken from reference TRBV14 and TRBJ1-2): EAGVTQFPSHSVIEKGQTVTLRCDPISGHDNLYWYRRVMGKEIKFLLHFVKESKQDESGMPNNRFLAERTGGTYSTLKVQPAELEDSGVYFCASSQDAYGYTFGSGTRLTVV.

CDR3 sequence (DNA): TGTGCCAGCAGCAACGACGGGGGCGCCGGAACGAAGTACTTC. This translates into CASSNDGGAGTKYF. The chain combines TRBV5-4 with TRBJ2-7; the D call may be TRBD1 or TRBD2 (6 bases each). This CDR3 has 14 amino acids. Between the trimmed V and J ends, which lost 4 bases and 11 bases, there was a span of 22 bases. Per the germline V gene, CDR1 is SGHNT and CDR2 is YYREEE (reference sequence).

J is TRBJ2-7 and V is TRBV18, with D possibly being TRBD1 or TRBD2 (5 bases each). Germline V gives CDR1 KGHSH, CDR2 LQKENI. Trimming left V 2 bases short and J 0 bases short, with 17 bases between. The CDR3 is 17 amino acids. CDR3 nucleotide sequence: TGTGCCAGCTCACCAGTGGGCAGGGTTGGGAGCTCCTACGAGCAGTACTTC. Translated: CASSPVGRVGSSYEQYF.

The chain couples TRBV15 to TRBJ2-7; TRBD2 matches 7 bases. CDR3 length: 15 residues. From germline, CDR1 is LNHNV and CDR2 YYDKDF (reference sequence). The trim removed 5 bases at V and 3 bases at J, leaving 10 bases unmatched. CDR3 sequence reads: CATSPTGRGGYEQYF. The CDR3 coding sequence is TGTGCCACCAGCCCGACGGGGAGGGGAGGCTACGAGCAGTACTTC.

The table lists this clone with a few counts. The J gene is TRBJ2-7, the V gene TRBV5-1; TRBD2 matches at 16 bases. The CDR3 is 19 residues long. V lost 2 bases, J lost 2 bases, and 10 bases stayed unmatched. The V gene's germline CDR1 is SGHRS and CDR2 YFSETQ. Here the CDR3 reads CASSLNAGTSGRATYEQYF. The CDR3 nucleotides are TGCGCCAGCAGCTTAAATGCCGGGACTAGCGGGAGGGCGACCTACGAGCAGTACTTC.

Regarding this clone: This same CDR3 is encoded by further DNA sequences in the sample. The genes are TRBV9 and TRBJ2-3; no clear D gene. This CDR3 contains 12 residues. Germline V gene lookup returns CDR1 SGDLS and CDR2 YYNGEE. The ends were cut back, 3 bases at V and 6 bases at J, with 8 bases in the middle. CDR3 nucleotide sequence: TGTGCCAGCAGCGAACTTGCGGATACGCAGTATTTT. It specifies CASSELADTQYF.

V usage is TRBV10-2 and J usage is TRBJ2-7; D not resolved. This CDR3 comprises 12 residues. From germline, CDR1 is WSHSY and CDR2 SAAADI. Deletions cut 3 bases from V and 3 bases from J, with 6 bases between. This chain's CDR3 is CASSDLGYEQYF. In DNA, the CDR3 is TGCGCCAGCAGTGACCTTGGCTACGAGCAGTACTTC.

The J gene is TRBJ2-2, the V gene TRBV11-2, with TRBD1 matching over 7 bases. The CDR3 runs to 16 residues. CDR1 and CDR2 from the germline V gene are SGHAT and FQNNGV. J lost 3 bases, V lost 6 bases, and 10 bases had no gene match. CDR3 DNA: TGTGCCAGCAGACCCCTGACAGGGCGTTACACCGGGGAGCTGTTTTTT. The encoded protein is CASRPLTGRYTGELFF.

V and J are TRBV29-1 and TRBJ2-2, with a weak D call TRBD2 (5 bases). The CDR3 loop spans 13 amino acids. Trimming took 6 bases from V and 5 from J, leaving 13 bases between them. Germline V CDR1 and CDR2: SQVTM, ANQGSEA. The CDR3 sequence: CSVKRSRTGELFF. The CDR3 bases are TGCAGCGTAAAGCGGTCGAGGACCGGGGAGCTGTTTTTT.

The chain has TRBV28 and TRBJ2-3; no definite D call. This CDR3 has 10 residues. Germline V CDR1 and CDR2: MDHEN, SYDVKM. V lost 8 bases, J lost 6 bases, and 6 bases lay in between. The CDR3 here is CASPRDTQYF. The CDR3 bases are TGTGCCAGCCCTCGGGATACGCAGTATTTT.

This clone was seen only once. This chain uses TRBV15 with TRBJ1-4; no clear D gene. Trimming shortened V by 5 bases and J by 8 bases, and 9 bases separated the two germline ends. The CDR3 has 12 residues. Germline V gene data show CDR1 as LNHNV and CDR2 as YYDKDF (reference sequence). CDR3 bases: TGTGCCACCAGCGAAAGAATGGAAAAACTGTTTTTT. Translated: CATSERMEKLFF.

Notes on this clone: The same CDR3 arises from other DNA sequences in this sample as well. The CDR3 is CASSSLAGEGDNEQFF. The CDR3 nucleotides read TGTGCCAGCAGTTCCTTAGCGGGAGAAGGAGACAATGAGCAGTTCTTC. The chain is built from TRBV28 and TRBJ2-1; 9 nucleotides match TRBD2. The V and J ends lost 4 bases and 5 bases, in that order; junction bases with no gene match: 9. There are 16 residues in the CDR3. Germline V CDR1 and CDR2: MDHEN, SYDVKM.

J is TRBJ2-7 and V is TRBV5-6; possibly TRBD1 for D (6 bases). Germline lookup yields CDR1 SGHDT and CDR2 YYEEEE. V lost 1 base and J lost 3, with 17 bases in between. The CDR3 is made up of 16 amino acids. The CDR3 sequence: CASSLRLGQSRYEQYF. The CDR3 DNA reads as TGTGCCAGCAGCTTGCGGCTTGGACAGTCCCGCTACGAGCAGTACTTC.

This clone was observed a handful of times. The chain recombines TRBV4-3 with TRBJ2-1; TRBD2 matches at 7 bases. The CDR3 is 17 residues long. Losses at the gene ends were 0 bases for V and 12 bases for J; bases not matched to a gene: 17. CDR1 and CDR2 (germline): LGHNA, YSLEER. As DNA, the CDR3 is TGCGCCAGCAGCCAAGATCCAGCGGGGACCACTACAATGAGGCAGTTCTTC. Its translation is CASSQDPAGTTTMRQFF.

The chain recombines TRBV14 with TRBJ2-1; TRBD2 aligns across 10 bases. The CDR3 is 16 residues long. Trimming took 3 bases from V and 7 from J; bases not matched to a gene: 9. Germline V gives CDR1 SGHDN, CDR2 FVKESK. The chain's CDR3 is CASSHVSGRAFNEQFF. CDR3 in DNA: TGTGCCAGCAGCCATGTCAGCGGGAGGGCCTTTAATGAGCAGTTCTTC.

The rearrangement joins TRBV7-2 to TRBJ1-2; D ambiguous. The CDR3 has 12 amino acids. Germline lookup yields CDR1 SGHTA and CDR2 FQGNSA. With 6 bases removed from V and 6 bases from J, the gap between germline ends came to 11 bases. CDR3 region: CASRGQVDGYTF. The CDR3 coding sequence is TGTGCCAGCAGGGGTCAGGTGGATGGCTACACCTTC. The whole variable domain, remainder taken from reference TRBV7-2 and TRBJ1-2, is GAGVSQSPSNKVTEKGKDVELRCDPISGHTALYWYRQSLGQGLEFLIYFQGNSAPDKSGLPSDRFSAERTGGSVSTLTIQRTQQEDSAVYLCASRGQVDGYTFGSGTRLTVV.

The chain uses TRBV12-2 and TRBJ2-3; whether TRBD2, the table's D call, matches the DNA was not checked. TRBV12-2 is reported as a pseudogene. The CDR3 is made up of 16 amino acids. CDR3 nucleotide sequence: TGTGCAAGTCGCTTACCTACTAGCGGGAGAACAGATACGCAGTATTTT. This sequence encodes CASRLPTSGRTDTQYF.

This clone has at least ten counts. The V call is TRBV28, the J call TRBJ1-2, with D tentatively TRBD1 (5 bases). Germline V gives CDR1 MDHEN, CDR2 SYDVKM. The CDR3 contains 16 residues. V shed 4 bases and J shed 6 bases, with 21 bases lying between them. The DNA for the CDR3 is TGTGCCAGCAGTTCCCCCCACCCGGGACTCACGAATGGCTACACCTTC. Protein sequence: CASSSPHPGLTNGYTF.

The chain combines TRBV7-3 with TRBJ2-2; TRBD2 agrees at 7 bases. Trimming removed 2 bases from V and 6 bases from J; junction bases left unmatched: 3. Per germline, CDR1 SGHTA and CDR2 FQGTGA. This CDR3 spans 14 amino acids. CDR3 amino acids: CASSLSSGAGELFF. The CDR3 DNA reads as TGTGCCAGCAGCTTATCTAGCGGAGCCGGGGAGCTGTTTTTT.

This clone occurred a few times. The chain links TRBV15 to TRBJ2-6; 7 bases align to TRBD1. The J segment lost 0 bases and the V segment lost 4 bases, leaving 6 bases of the junction unmatched. CDR3 length: 17 residues. Germline V gene lookup returns CDR1 LNHNV and CDR2 YYDKDF (reference sequence). The CDR3: CATSNGDSSSGANVLTF. The DNA of the CDR3 is TGTGCCACCAGCAATGGGGACAGCTCCTCTGGGGCCAACGTCCTGACTTTC.